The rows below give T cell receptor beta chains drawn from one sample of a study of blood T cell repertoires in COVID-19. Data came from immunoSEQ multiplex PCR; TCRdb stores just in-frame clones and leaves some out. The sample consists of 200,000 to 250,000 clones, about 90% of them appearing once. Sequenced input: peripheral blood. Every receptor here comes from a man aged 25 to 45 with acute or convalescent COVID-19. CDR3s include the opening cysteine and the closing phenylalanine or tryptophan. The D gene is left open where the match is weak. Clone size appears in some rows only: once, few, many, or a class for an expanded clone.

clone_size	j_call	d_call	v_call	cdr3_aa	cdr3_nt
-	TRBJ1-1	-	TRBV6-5	CASSYLYRNTEAFF	TGTGCCAGCAGTTACCTCTACCGGAACACTGAAGCTTTCTTT
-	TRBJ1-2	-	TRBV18	CASSPESGNYGYTF	TGTGCCAGCTCACCAGAGTCCGGGAACTATGGCTACACCTTC
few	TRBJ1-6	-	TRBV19	CASRRDVSSYNSPLHF	TGTGCCAGTAGGCGGGACGTCAGCTCCTATAATTCACCCCTCCACTTT
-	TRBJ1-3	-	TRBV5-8	CASSFGVTSGNTIYF	TGTGCCAGCAGCTTTGGAGTAACCTCTGGAAACACCATATATTTT
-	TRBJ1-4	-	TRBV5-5	CASSRLGDEKLFF	TGTGCCAGCAGCCGTTTGGGAGATGAAAAACTGTTTTTT
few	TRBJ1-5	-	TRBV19	CASSIQGNNQPQHF	TGTGCCAGTAGTATACAGGGGAACAATCAGCCCCAGCATTTT
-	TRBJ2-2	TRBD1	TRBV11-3	CASSPDRGNTGELFF	TGTGCCAGCAGCCCGGACAGGGGCAACACCGGGGAGCTGTTTTTT
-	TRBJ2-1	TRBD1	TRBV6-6	CASRSGGREQFF	TGTGCCAGCAGATCAGGGGGTCGGGAGCAGTTCTTC
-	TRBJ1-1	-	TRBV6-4	CASSYRVNTEAFF	TGTGCCAGCAGCTACAGGGTGAACACTGAAGCTTTCTTT
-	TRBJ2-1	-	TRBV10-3	CAISESEERRRDNEQFF	TGTGCCATCAGTGAGTCTGAGGAGAGGCGTAGAGACAATGAGCAGTTCTTC
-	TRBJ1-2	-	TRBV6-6	CASSPGGSGYGYTF	TGTGCCAGCAGCCCCGGGGGGTCGGGCTATGGCTACACCTTC
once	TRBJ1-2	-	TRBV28	CASSLTGSNYGYTF	TGTGCCAGCAGTTTGACAGGATCTAACTATGGCTACACCTTC
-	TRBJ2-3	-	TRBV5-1	CASSLQGEDTQYF	TGCGCCAGCAGCTTACAGGGAGAAGATACGCAGTATTTT
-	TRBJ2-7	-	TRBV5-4	CASRKDRSPYEQYF	TGTGCCAGCAGAAAGGACAGAAGCCCCTACGAGCAGTACTTC
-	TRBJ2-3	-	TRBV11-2	CASRPPRLGPTQYF	TGTGCCAGCAGGCCTCCGAGACTAGGGCCTACGCAGTATTTT
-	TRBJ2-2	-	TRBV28	CASRLTPASSGELFF	TGTGCCAGCAGACTCACCCCCGCTAGCTCCGGGGAGCTGTTTTTT
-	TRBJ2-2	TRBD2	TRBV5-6	CASTVAGGPNTGELFF	TGTGCCAGCACCGTAGCGGGGGGTCCCAACACCGGGGAGCTGTTTTTT
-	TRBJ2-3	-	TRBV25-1	CASSEGGTDTQYF	TGTGCCAGCAGTGAAGGGGGGACAGATACGCAGTATTTT
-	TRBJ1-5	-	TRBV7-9	CASSGTGNQPQHF	TGTGCCAGCAGCGGAACAGGGAATCAGCCCCAGCATTTT
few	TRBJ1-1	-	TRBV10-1	CASRARQKAFF	TGCGCCAGCAGGGCCCGACAGAAAGCTTTCTTT
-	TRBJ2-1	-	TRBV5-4	CASSGRLGNEQFF	TGTGCCAGCAGCGGTAGACTAGGGAATGAGCAGTTCTTC
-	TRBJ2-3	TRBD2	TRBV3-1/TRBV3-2	CASSQRAGGGITDTQYF	TGTGCCAGCAGCCAAAGAGCGGGGGGTGGAATCACAGATACGCAGTATTTT
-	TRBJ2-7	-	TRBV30	CAWATGGGSYEQYF	TGTGCCTGGGCAACAGGGGGGGGTTCCTACGAGCAGTACTTC
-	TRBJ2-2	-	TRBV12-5	CASGLRGANTGELFF	TGTGCTAGTGGTTTAAGGGGCGCGAACACCGGGGAGCTGTTTTTT
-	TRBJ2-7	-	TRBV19	CASSIKAGGYEQYF	TGTGCCAGTAGTATTAAGGCAGGAGGGTACGAGCAGTACTTC
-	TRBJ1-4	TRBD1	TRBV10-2	CASRPTGGNEKLFF	TGCGCCAGCAGACCGACAGGGGGGAATGAAAAACTGTTTTTT
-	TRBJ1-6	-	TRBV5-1	CASSLQGGNSPLHF	TGCGCCAGCAGCTTGCAGGGAGGGAATTCACCCCTCCACTTT
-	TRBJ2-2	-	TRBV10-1	CAINLGGETGELFF	TGCGCCATAAATTTGGGGGGTGAGACCGGGGAGCTGTTTTTT
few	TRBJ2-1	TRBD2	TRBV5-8	CASSRRTSGRTHEQFF	TGTGCCAGCAGCAGAAGGACTAGCGGGAGAACCCATGAGCAGTTCTTC
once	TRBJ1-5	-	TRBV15	CATSRGQDSNQPQHF	TGTGCCACCAGCAGAGGACAGGATAGCAATCAGCCCCAGCATTTT
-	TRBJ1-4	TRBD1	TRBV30	CAWSGTGTGGEKLFF	TGTGCCTGGAGTGGAACCGGGACAGGGGGAGAAAAACTGTTTTTT
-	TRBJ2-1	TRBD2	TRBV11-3	CASSRGTSVNEQFF	TGTGCCAGCAGCCGCGGGACTAGCGTCAATGAGCAGTTCTTC
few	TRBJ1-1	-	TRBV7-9	CASSPHSNTEAFF	TGTGCCAGCAGCCCGCACAGTAACACTGAAGCTTTCTTT
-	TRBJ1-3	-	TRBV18	CASSHPGVSGNTIYF	TGTGCCAGCTCACATCCAGGCGTCTCTGGAAACACCATATATTTT
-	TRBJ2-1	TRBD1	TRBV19	CASSISHTDRTDEQFF	TGTGCCAGTAGTATCTCCCACACGGACAGGACGGATGAGCAGTTCTTC
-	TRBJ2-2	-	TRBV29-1	CSAREQGDTGELFF	TGCAGCGCCCGGGAACAGGGTGACACCGGGGAGCTGTTTTTT
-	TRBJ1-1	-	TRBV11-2	CASTVRGSEAFF	TGTGCCAGCACTGTAAGGGGGTCTGAAGCTTTCTTT
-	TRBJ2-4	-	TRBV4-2	CASSQDLLAKNIQYF	TGTGCCAGCAGCCAAGATTTATTAGCCAAAAACATTCAGTACTTC
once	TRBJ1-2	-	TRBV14	CASSHFGATYGYTF	TGTGCCAGCAGCCACTTCGGAGCGACCTATGGCTACACCTTC
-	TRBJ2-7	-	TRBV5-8	CASRTGTYEQYF	TGTGCCAGCAGGACAGGAACCTACGAGCAGTACTTC
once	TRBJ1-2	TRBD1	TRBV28	CASSGGHYGYTF	TGTGCCAGTTCAGGGGGCCACTATGGCTACACCTTC
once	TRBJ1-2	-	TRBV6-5	CASSPRGANYGYTF	TGTGCCAGCAGTCCTCGCGGTGCCAACTATGGCTACACCTTC
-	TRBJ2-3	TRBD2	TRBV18	CASSPPSGLVSDTQYF	TGTGCCAGCTCACCACCTTCGGGACTAGTCTCAGATACGCAGTATTTT
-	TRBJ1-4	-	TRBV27	CASSWGGLNEKLFF	TGTGCCAGCAGCTGGGGGGGACTTAATGAAAAACTGTTTTTT
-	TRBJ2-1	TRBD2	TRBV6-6	CASSYEASGINEQFF	TGTGCCAGCAGTTACGAGGCTAGCGGGATCAATGAGCAGTTCTTC
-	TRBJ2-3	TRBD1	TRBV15	CATRDRGREDTQYF	TGTGCCACCAGGGACAGGGGGCGGGAAGATACGCAGTATTTT
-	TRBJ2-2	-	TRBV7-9	CASSRGTVHTGELFF	TGTGCCAGCAGCCGCGGGACAGTGCACACCGGGGAGCTGTTTTTT
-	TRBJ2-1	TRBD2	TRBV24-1	CATSVGRGRDEQFF	TGTGCCACCAGTGTTGGGAGGGGACGCGATGAGCAGTTCTTC
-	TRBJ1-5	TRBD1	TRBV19	CASSWTGGNQPQHF	TGTGCCAGTAGTTGGACAGGGGGCAATCAGCCCCAGCATTTT
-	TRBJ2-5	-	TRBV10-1	CASSSTGIQETQYF	TGCGCCAGCAGTTCCACGGGGATCCAAGAGACCCAGTACTTC
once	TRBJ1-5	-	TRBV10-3	CAISGGGQPQHF	TGTGCCATCAGTGGCGGTGGTCAGCCCCAGCATTTT
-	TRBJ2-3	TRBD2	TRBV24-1	CATSGLAGADTQYF	TGTGCCACCAGTGGACTAGCGGGAGCAGATACGCAGTATTTT
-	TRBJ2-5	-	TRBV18	CASSPQVIRGVQETQYF	TGTGCCAGCTCACCCCAGGTGATAAGGGGTGTCCAAGAGACCCAGTACTTC